The TCR beta chain under discussion was sequenced for a study of T-cell memory formation after mild COVID-19. 5'RACE primed at constant segments yielded TCR alpha and TCR beta cDNA libraries bearing sample barcodes and UMIs. TCRdb passed the 5' RACE reads through MiXCR, listing each CDR3 protein once. The top ten clones hold around 21% of a sample with roughly 250,000 distinct CDR3 sequences, 16% of them seen once. Remarks on this clonotype: Germline is not matched at one junction end, which may reflect a read error.

The germline V gene encodes CDR1 SSHAT and CDR2 FNYEAQ (reference sequence). This CDR3 spans 15 amino acids. The genes are TRBV7-7 and TRBJ2-5; D possibly corresponds to TRBD1 (6 bases). The sequenced sample was PBMCs or a T cell subset sorted from them (not recorded which). This sequence originates from a man between 18 and 29 years old who had mild COVID-19 (a few samples of this study predate the infection). Cell type and time point are not known. The CDR3 sequence: CASSLVADRRETQYF. The CDR3 nucleotides are TGTGCTAGCAGCTTAGTCGCCGACAGGAGAGAGACCCAGTACTTC.